Listed below are T cell receptor beta chains from one sample, sequenced in a study of T cell responses to AZD1222 COVID-19 vaccine. TCRdb's table, derived via immunoSEQ multiplex PCR, lists solely in-frame clones and lacks some. This table holds 150,000 to 200,000 clones, more than 85% found once. The source was peripheral blood, collected on day 0 of AZD1222 vaccination. The receptors stem from an adult in good health. The CDR3 runs from the conserved cysteine through the conserved F or W. D genes are given only for firm matches. Clone size is given for some rows only: seen once, a few or many times, or a class if the clone is expanded.

J gene,clone size,D gene,V gene,CDR3 DNA,CDR3 protein
TRBJ2-1,-,TRBD1,TRBV18,TGTGCCAGCTCACCATCTTCGGACAGGCCTTCCTACAATGAGCAGTTCTTC,CASSPSSDRPSYNEQFF
TRBJ1-4,-,TRBD1,TRBV4-2,TGTGCCAGCAGCCAAGGGACCCAGGGGGGTTATGAAAAACTGTTTTTT,CASSQGTQGGYEKLFF
TRBJ2-2,once,-,TRBV6-6,TGTGCCAGCTCAGGAGGGGCCGGGGAGCTGTTTTTT,CASSGGAGELFF
TRBJ1-6,once,-,TRBV30,TGTGCCTGGAATGGGGTATCCTATAATTCACCCCTCCACTTT,CAWNGVSYNSPLHF
TRBJ1-1,-,TRBD1,TRBV11-2,TGTGCCAGCAGCTTAGGGACAGGGCGGAACACTGAAGCTTTCTTT,CASSLGTGRNTEAFF
TRBJ2-1,-,TRBD1,TRBV6-5,TGTGCCAGCAGGCGGGACAGGGGCCCCAATGAGCAGTTCTTC,CASRRDRGPNEQFF
TRBJ1-2,-,TRBD1,TRBV19,TGTGCCAGTAGTAGCAATCCCGGGACAGCAACGGGCTACACCTTC,CASSSNPGTATGYTF
TRBJ1-1,-,TRBD1,TRBV5-1,TGCGCCAGCAGCTTCGGGACAGGGGTGACTGAAGCTTTCTTT,CASSFGTGVTEAFF
TRBJ1-2,-,-,TRBV9,TGTGCCAGCAGCGTAGCCCCTGACGCGAGCTATGGCTACACCTTC,CASSVAPDASYGYTF
TRBJ1-6,once,-,TRBV15,TGTGCCACCAGCAGAGGTCGGGATTCACCCCTCCACTTT,CATSRGRDSPLHF
TRBJ1-6,-,-,TRBV2,TGTGCCAGCAAGGGCAGACCCTTAAGCTCCTATAATTCACCCCTCCACTTT,CASKGRPLSSYNSPLHF
TRBJ2-3,once,-,TRBV30,TGTGCCTGGAGTGTAAGTCAGCCCAGCACAGATACGCAGTATTTT,CAWSVSQPSTDTQYF
TRBJ2-1,few,TRBD1,TRBV7-8,TGTGCCAGCAGCCACTACAGGGGGAGGTACAATGAGCAGTTCTTC,CASSHYRGRYNEQFF
TRBJ1-4,once,-,TRBV28,TGTGCCAGCAGTTTAAGGCCAGCTTCTAATGAAAAACTGTTTTTT,CASSLRPASNEKLFF
TRBJ1-2,-,-,TRBV12-3/TRBV12-4,TGTGCCAGCAGTTTGTCGAGGGGCTACACCTTC,CASSLSRGYTF
TRBJ1-1,few,-,TRBV3-1/TRBV3-2,TGTGCCAGCAGCCCCAAGGCGGGCCCCAGCACTGAAGCTTTCTTT,CASSPKAGPSTEAFF
TRBJ1-5,-,-,TRBV5-1,TGCGCCAGCAGCTCACTGGGGCGGGGGGAGCCCCAGCATTTT,CASSSLGRGEPQHF
TRBJ1-3,-,-,TRBV5-1,TGCGCCAGCAGTATCTCCGACTCTGGAAACACCATATATTTT,CASSISDSGNTIYF
TRBJ2-1,once,-,TRBV6-4,TGTGCCAGCAGTGTGGGTTTTTCAAACAATGAGCAGTTCTTC,CASSVGFSNNEQFF
TRBJ2-1,-,TRBD2,TRBV27,TGTGCCAGCGGCTCCCGGACTAGCCATGAGCAGTTCTTC,CASGSRTSHEQFF
TRBJ2-2,-,TRBD2,TRBV4-1,TGCGCCAGCAGCCAACCCAAGGGACTAGCGGTCCACACCGGGGAGCTGTTTTTT,CASSQPKGLAVHTGELFF
TRBJ2-7,-,-,TRBV19,TGTGCCAGTAGTATTCGAGGGACCACCTACGAGCAGTACTTC,CASSIRGTTYEQYF